This T cell receptor (beta chain) stems from a study of T cells in Graves' hyperthyroidism and ophthalmopathy. Regarding the study as a whole: In the blood, most expanded thyroid clonotypes above 0.001 appeared as well.

Researchers took RNA transcripts and amplified the TCR beta CDR3 regions from them. Primed by the HTBI set, a first-round RT-PCR was run on the TCR CDR3. A single record per CDR3 protein comes from TCRdb applying MiXCR to the multiplex PCR reads. There are fewer than 650,000 distinct CDR3 sequences in the sample; about 14% occur only once, and roughly 4.3% lies in the top ten. The sample holds a few counts of this clonotype. Its antigen is currently unknown. PBMCs were sourced from roughly 10 ml fresh peripheral blood. Sequencing was performed on blood. The TCR comes from a middle-aged woman with Graves' ophthalmopathy.

CDR3 nucleotides: TGTGCCAGCAGCTTATTGGGGCTAATGAACACCGGGGAGCTGTTTTTT. Protein sequence: CASSLLGLMNTGELFF. The rearrangement joins TRBV11-2 to TRBJ2-2; D is perhaps TRBD1 (5 bases). This CDR3 has 16 amino acids. CDR1 and CDR2 (germline): SGHAT, FQNNGV. Trimming took off 2 bases at V and 1 base at J, with 11 bases between the two ends.